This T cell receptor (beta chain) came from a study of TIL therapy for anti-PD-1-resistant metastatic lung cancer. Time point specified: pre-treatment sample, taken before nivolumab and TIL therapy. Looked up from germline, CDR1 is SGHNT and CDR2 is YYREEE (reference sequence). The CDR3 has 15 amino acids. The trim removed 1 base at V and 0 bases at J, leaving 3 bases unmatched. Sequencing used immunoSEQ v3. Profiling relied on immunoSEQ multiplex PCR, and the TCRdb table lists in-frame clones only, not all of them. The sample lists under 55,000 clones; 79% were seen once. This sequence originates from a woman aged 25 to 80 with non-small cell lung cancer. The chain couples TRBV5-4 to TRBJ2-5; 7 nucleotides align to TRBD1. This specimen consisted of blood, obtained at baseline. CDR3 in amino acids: CASSLTRGYQETQYF. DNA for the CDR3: TGTGCCAGCAGCTTGACCAGGGGGTACCAAGAGACCCAGTACTTC.